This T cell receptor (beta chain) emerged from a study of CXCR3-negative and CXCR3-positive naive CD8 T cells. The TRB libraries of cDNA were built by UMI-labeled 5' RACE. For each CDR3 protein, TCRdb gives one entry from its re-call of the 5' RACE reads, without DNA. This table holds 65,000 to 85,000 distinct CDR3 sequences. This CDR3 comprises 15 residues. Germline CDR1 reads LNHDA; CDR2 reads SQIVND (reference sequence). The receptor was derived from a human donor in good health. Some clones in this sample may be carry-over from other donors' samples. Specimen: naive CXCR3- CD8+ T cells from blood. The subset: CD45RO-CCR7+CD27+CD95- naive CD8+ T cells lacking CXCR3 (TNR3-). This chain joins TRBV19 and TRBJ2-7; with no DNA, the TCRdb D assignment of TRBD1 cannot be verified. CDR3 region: CASSIDGTGAYEQYF.